The 21 T cell receptor beta chains in this list originate from one sample, sequenced in a study of neoadjuvant nivolumab and ipilimumab in lung cancer. Clones were read by immunoSEQ multiplex PCR, and TCRdb kept only the in-frame ones, dropping some. The profile covers about 9,000 clones, with around 82% appearing a single time and about 8% taken by the ten largest. Sequences were derived from tumor tissue, sampled after neoadjuvant nivolumab, alone or with ipilimumab, at or shortly before surgery. All receptors derive from an adult with non-small cell lung cancer.

The J gene is TRBJ2-1, the V gene TRBV7-9, with 10 bases aligning to TRBD2. This CDR3 has 13 amino acids. Germline CDR1 is SEHNR and CDR2 is FQNEAQ (reference sequence). The V gene end was trimmed by 9 bases and the J gene end by 7 bases; junction bases not matched to a gene: 6. Written as DNA, the CDR3 is TGTGCCAGGGGTCCGGGACTAGCGAATGAGCAGTTCTTC. Protein sequence: CARGPGLANEQFF.

The chain uses TRBV13 and TRBJ2-7; D is perhaps TRBD1 (5 bases). The V and J ends lost 5 bases and 4 bases respectively, with 9 bases between them. The CDR3 has 12 amino acids. In germline, CDR1 is PRHDT, CDR2 FYEKMQ (reference sequence). This CDR3 is CASSKGHYEQYF. CDR3 nucleotides: TGTGCCAGCAGCAAGGGGCATTACGAGCAGTACTTC.

This clone was observed once. J is TRBJ1-1 and V is TRBV11-2; D perhaps matches TRBD1 (5 bases). V was clipped by 1 base and J by 4 bases, with 10 bases between them. CDR1 and CDR2 from the germline V gene are SGHAT and FQNNGV. This CDR3 spans 14 amino acids. CDR3 DNA: TGTGCCAGCAGCTTAGCAGGGTTGGGCACTGAAGCTTTCTTT. Translated, it gives CASSLAGLGTEAFF.

The V gene is TRBV29-1, the J gene TRBJ2-5; TRBD1 is a possible D gene (6 bases). V lost 0 bases to trimming and J lost 5 bases, with 19 bases between them. The V gene's germline CDR1 is SQVTM and CDR2 ANQGSEA. There are 16 residues in the CDR3. The CDR3 spells CSVEEGPGVGGETQYF. CDR3 nucleotide sequence: TGCAGCGTTGAAGAAGGCCCAGGGGTGGGTGGTGAGACCCAGTACTTC.

The rearrangement joins TRBV30 to TRBJ1-2; possible D gene TRBD1, 5 bases. CDR3 size: 15 residues. Germline loops: CDR1 GTSNPN, CDR2 SVGIG (reference sequence). The ends were cut back, 0 bases at V and 8 bases at J, with 19 bases in the middle. This chain's CDR3 is CAWSVQQASVRGYTF. CDR3 nucleotides: TGTGCCTGGAGTGTGCAACAGGCAAGTGTCCGGGGCTACACCTTC. Based on the CDR3 plus reference TRBV30 and TRBJ1-2, the full variable domain is SQTIHQWPATLVQPVGSPLSLECTVEGTSNPNLYWYRQAAGRGLQLLFYSVGIGQISSEVPQNLSASRPQDRQFILSSKKLLLSDSGFYLCAWSVQQASVRGYTFGSGTRLTVV.

V and J are TRBV19 and TRBJ1-6; the match to TRBD1 covers 8 bases. CDR1 and CDR2 from the germline V gene are LNHDA and SQIVND (reference sequence). CDR3 size: 16 residues. Trimming removed 6 bases from V and 0 bases from J; junction bases left unmatched: 4. The CDR3 nucleotides read TGTGCCAGTAGGAACAGGGGGAGCTCCTATAATTCACCCCTCCACTTT. Protein sequence: CASRNRGSSYNSPLHF.

This chain connects TRBV4-2 to TRBJ2-3, with a possible D match to TRBD2 (6 bases). Trimming cost V 4 bases and J 0 bases, with 8 bases left between them. Germline loops: CDR1 LGHNA, CDR2 YNFKEQ. There are 14 residues in the CDR3. The CDR3 loop reads CASSRGTSTDTQYF. The CDR3, as DNA: TGTGCCAGCAGCCGAGGGACTAGCACAGATACGCAGTATTTT.

The chain employs TRBV2 and TRBJ1-3; D is perhaps TRBD1 (5 bases). Germline V lookup: CDR1 SNHLY, CDR2 FYNNEI. The CDR3 has 13 amino acids. V was shortened by 4 bases and J by 2 bases, with 6 bases between the two germline ends. Here the CDR3 DNA reads TGTGCCAGCAGTGGAGGGGCTGGAAACACCATATATTTT. It translates to CASSGGAGNTIYF.

This clone was detected a few times. V usage is TRBV2 and J usage is TRBJ1-2; D call uncertain. CDR1 and CDR2 from the germline V gene are SNHLY and FYNNEI. The CDR3 spans 13 residues. With 3 bases removed from V and 4 bases from J, the gap between germline ends came to 9 bases. This CDR3 is CASSEVSAYGYTF. DNA of the CDR3: TGTGCCAGCAGTGAGGTCTCCGCCTATGGCTACACCTTC. The variable domain in full, completed from reference TRBV2 and TRBJ1-2, reads EPEVTQTPSHQVTQMGQEVILRCVPISNHLYFYWYRQILGQKVEFLVSFYNNEISEKSEIFDDQFSVERPDGSNFTLKIRSTKLEDSAMYFCASSEVSAYGYTFGSGTRLTVV.

The CDR3 sequence is CASSNPSGGSRRGQFF. The DNA of the CDR3 is TGTGCCAGCAGCAATCCTAGCGGGGGGTCTCGCCGAGGGCAGTTCTTC. The rearrangement joins TRBV5-4 to TRBJ2-1, with 11 bases identical to TRBD2. The CDR3 consists of 16 residues. Germline V gene lookup returns CDR1 SGHNT and CDR2 YYREEE (reference sequence). V was pared by 4 bases and J by 12 bases, with 15 bases of the junction left unmatched.

The chain links TRBV6-5 to TRBJ2-2, with unresolved D. The CDR3 is 12 residues long. Trimming left V 7 bases short and J 6 bases short, with 9 bases between. The V gene's germline CDR1 is MNHEY and CDR2 SVGAGI. CDR3: CASIGVAGELFF. In DNA, the CDR3 is TGTGCCAGCATAGGAGTAGCCGGGGAGCTGTTTTTT.

The chain couples TRBV9 to TRBJ1-6; D may be TRBD1 (5 bases). This CDR3 region has 17 residues. Trimming removed 0 bases at V and 7 bases at J, with 17 bases between. Per germline, CDR1 SGDLS and CDR2 YYNGEE. For the CDR3, the DNA is TGTGCCAGCAGCGTAGCTGAGTCCCCAAGGGGCAATTCACCCCTCCACTTT. Its translation is CASSVAESPRGNSPLHF.

V usage is TRBV4-1 and J usage is TRBJ2-3, with 10 bases matching TRBD1. CDR1 MGHRA and CDR2 YSYEKL come from the germline V gene. This CDR3 comprises 16 residues. The J segment lost 2 bases and the V segment lost 2 bases, leaving 4 bases of the junction unmatched. CDR3 nucleotides: TGCGCCAGCAGCCAATTGGGACAGGGGATCACAGATACGCAGTATTTT. Translation: CASSQLGQGITDTQYF.

There are a few counts of this clone. The genes are TRBV28 and TRBJ1-1, with D tentatively TRBD1 (5 bases). Looked up from germline, CDR1 is MDHEN and CDR2 is SYDVKM. V lost 7 bases to trimming and J lost 6 bases, with 21 bases between them. CDR3 length: 15 amino acids. The CDR3 sequence: CASTPPTGAAPEAFF. The DNA for the CDR3 is TGTGCCAGCACCCCCCCCACAGGCGCGGCCCCTGAAGCTTTCTTT. The entire variable domain, with the rest obtained from reference TRBV28 and TRBJ1-1, is as follows: DVKVTQSSRYLVKRTGEKVFLECVQDMDHENMFWYRQDPGLGLRLIYFSYDVKMKEKGDIPEGYSVSREKKERFSLILESASTNQTSMYLCASTPPTGAAPEAFFGQGTRLTVV.

The J gene is TRBJ2-7, the V gene TRBV9; 8 nucleotides match TRBD2. Germline CDR1 SGDLS, CDR2 YYNGEE. Losses at the gene ends were 4 bases for V and 0 bases for J; bases not matched to a gene: 6. The CDR3 covers 15 residues. Here the CDR3 DNA reads TGTGCCAGCAGCCCGACTAGCGAGAGCTCCTACGAGCAGTACTTC. Translation gives CASSPTSESSYEQYF.

The chain combines TRBV11-2 with TRBJ2-1, with D possibly matching TRBD1 (6 bases). V lost 2 bases, J lost 3 bases, and 11 bases lay in between. Per germline, CDR1 SGHAT and CDR2 FQNNGV. The CDR3 consists of 15 residues. The DNA of the CDR3 is TGTGCCAGCAGCTTAAAGGACAGATACTACAATGAGCAGTTCTTC. Protein: CASSLKDRYYNEQFF.

This chain connects TRBV19 to TRBJ2-4; 9 bases map to TRBD1. This CDR3 has 15 residues. V dropped 0 bases and J dropped 10; count of bases not matched to a gene: 7. Germline V gene sequence: CDR1 LNHDA, CDR2 SQIVND (reference sequence). The DNA of the CDR3 is TGTGCCAGTAGTATAGACCTACCGGGACAGGGAATTCAGTACTTC. This sequence encodes CASSIDLPGQGIQYF.

V usage is TRBV4-1 and J usage is TRBJ1-5; maybe TRBD1 (6 bases). V was pared by 4 bases and J by 4 bases, with 11 bases between. The germline gives CDR1 MGHRA, CDR2 YSYEKL. This CDR3 spans 14 amino acids. The CDR3 protein is CASSLGTPNQPQHF. The CDR3 nucleotides are TGCGCCAGCAGCCTCGGGACACCGAATCAGCCCCAGCATTTT.

The chain links TRBV9 to TRBJ1-1; 7 nucleotides align to TRBD1. This CDR3 has 14 residues. Trimming cost V 4 bases and J 5 bases; bases outside gene matches: 8. The germline CDR1 and CDR2 sequences are SGDLS and YYNGEE. CDR3 sequence (DNA): TGTGCCAGCAGCTCTCACAGGGGTGAGACTGAAGCTTTCTTT. It translates to CASSSHRGETEAFF.

CDR3 region: CASSLAEGLRGYTF. Written as DNA, the CDR3 is TGTGCCAGCAGCTTAGCGGAGGGACTGAGAGGCTACACCTTC. The rearrangement links TRBV7-8 to TRBJ1-2; D possibly corresponds to TRBD1 (5 bases). V was pared by 0 bases and J by 8 bases, with 13 bases between. Germline V lookup: CDR1 SGHVS, CDR2 FQNEAQ. CDR3 length: 14 amino acids. The whole variable domain, remainder taken from reference TRBV7-8 and TRBJ1-2, is GAGVSQSPRYKVAKRGQDVALRCDPISGHVSLFWYQQALGQGPEFLTYFQNEAQLDKSGLPSDRFFAERPEGSVSTLKIQRTQQEDSAVYLCASSLAEGLRGYTFGSGTRLTVV.

The chain uses TRBV6-1 and TRBJ1-5; D might be TRBD1 (5 bases). V was shortened by 0 bases and J by 5 bases, with 14 bases between the two germline ends. This CDR3 spans 16 amino acids. Germline V lookup: CDR1 MNHNS, CDR2 SASEGT. CDR3 DNA: TGTGCCAGCAGTGAAGCGAACAGGCCGAGGGATCAGCCCCAGCATTTT. Amino acids: CASSEANRPRDQPQHF.